The next 10 T cell receptor beta chains were all read from a single sample in a study of T cell changes during pregnancy in multiple sclerosis (dated by TCRdb to about 2019). Library preparation employed the immunoSEQ multiplex PCR assay. TCRdb mirrors the immuneACCESS table, restricted to in-frame sequences. Some clones are absent from its copies; in checked studies, under half trace to an unresolved V gene, and the reason for the others is unknown. The sample yields tens of thousands of clones; less than 95% were counted once. The ten top clones hold 0.67% of the sample. The material sequenced was CD4+ T cells from peripheral blood mononuclear cells, taken in the third trimester of pregnancy. These receptors all stem from a female donor in good health, enrolled as a control in a pregnancy study.

The V call is TRBV6-5, the J call TRBJ2-3, with D uncertain. Trimming stripped 5 bases from V and 5 bases from J, with 17 bases between. Germline-derived CDR1 and CDR2 are MNHEY and SVGAGI. CDR3 length: 15 amino acids. The CDR3 DNA reads as TGTGCCAGCAGTCCGACACCGTTTTCCAGAGATACGCAGTATTTT. Its translation: CASSPTPFSRDTQYF.

The chain employs TRBV7-2 and TRBJ1-6, with 7 bases that match TRBD1. The V gene end was trimmed by 1 base and the J gene end by 10 bases; junction bases not matched to a gene: 19. The CDR3 covers 19 residues. The germline V gene encodes CDR1 SGHTA and CDR2 FQGNSA. CDR3: CASSLVDPRGGHKGSPLHF. For the CDR3, the DNA is TGTGCCAGCAGCTTAGTAGATCCGAGAGGGGGCCATAAGGGATCACCCCTCCACTTT.

This chain links TRBV19 with TRBJ1-5; perhaps TRBD1 as D (6 bases). Germline V gene lookup returns CDR1 LNHDA and CDR2 SQIVND (reference sequence). V dropped 2 bases and J dropped 9 bases, with 14 bases sitting between them. The CDR3 loop spans 14 amino acids. Here the CDR3 DNA reads TGTGCCAGTAGTATACAGGGGCCCCGCGGGCCCCAGCATTTT. This translates into CASSIQGPRGPQHF.

The rearrangement links TRBV28 to TRBJ1-2, with 8 bases fitting TRBD1. V lost 0 bases, J lost 9 bases, and 9 bases stayed unmatched. CDR3 length: 15 residues. Germline CDR1 is MDHEN and CDR2 is SYDVKM. The CDR3 DNA is TGTGCCAGCAGTTTATGGGGACAGGCCCCGGACAGCTACACCTTC. It specifies CASSLWGQAPDSYTF.

The CDR3 nucleotides read TGTGCCAGCAGCTTGGCACTCGGACAAAATCAGCCCCAGCATTTT. It yields the protein CASSLALGQNQPQHF. J is TRBJ1-5 and V is TRBV5-5; maybe TRBD1 (5 bases). V was shortened by 0 bases and J by 4 bases, with 11 bases between the two germline ends. Germline values: CDR1 SGHKS, CDR2 YYEKEE (reference sequence). This CDR3 comprises 15 residues.

The gene calls are TRBV11-3 and TRBJ2-3, with a weak D call TRBD2 (5 bases). The germline V gene has CDR1 SGHNT and CDR2 YENEEA. Trimming stripped 5 bases from V and 8 bases from J, with 14 bases between. CDR3 length: 13 residues. The CDR3 sequence is CASSGRTGSTQYF. In DNA form, the CDR3 reads TGTGCCAGCAGCGGGCGGACTGGAAGTACGCAGTATTTT. Full variable domain (rest looked up from reference TRBV11-3 and TRBJ2-3): EAGVVQSPRYKIIEKKQPVAFWCNPISGHNTLYWYLQNLGQGPELLIRYENEEAVDDSQLPKDRFSAERLKGVDSTLKIQPAELGDSAVYLCASSGRTGSTQYFGPGTRLTVL.

This chain joins TRBV28 and TRBJ1-1; D is uncertain. V lost 2 bases and J 4 bases, leaving 11 bases between the germline ends. The length of the CDR3 is 14 residues. The germline gives CDR1 MDHEN, CDR2 SYDVKM. CDR3 in DNA: TGTGCCAGCAGTTTAAGACTCCCAAGCACTGAAGCTTTCTTT. Protein product: CASSLRLPSTEAFF.

This chain links TRBV28 with TRBJ1-3, with D possibly TRBD1 on 5 matching bases. CDR1 and CDR2 (germline): MDHEN, SYDVKM. The CDR3 has 15 amino acids. The V end lost 7 bases, the J end lost 7 bases, and 20 bases lay between the germline ends. The CDR3 sequence: CASNRQGLSGNTIYF. For the CDR3, the DNA is TGTGCCAGCAATAGGCAGGGCTTAAGCGGGAACACCATATATTTT.

The rearrangement joins TRBV5-4 to TRBJ2-6; D is perhaps TRBD2 (6 bases). Germline V lookup: CDR1 SGHNT, CDR2 YYREEE (reference sequence). The CDR3 has 17 residues. V lost 0 bases and J 0 bases, leaving 10 bases between the germline ends. The CDR3 coding sequence is TGTGCCAGCAGCTTGGCTGGGACTTACTCTGGGGCCAACGTCCTGACTTTC. Amino acids: CASSLAGTYSGANVLTF.

This chain connects TRBV9 to TRBJ2-3, with TRBD2 matching over 13 bases. CDR1 is SGDLS and CDR2 is YYNGEE in the germline V gene. CDR3 length equals 16 residues. V was pared by 4 bases and J by 4 bases, with 6 bases of the junction left unmatched. This chain's CDR3 is CASSPLLAGGPDTQYF. The CDR3 DNA reads as TGTGCCAGCAGCCCCTTACTAGCGGGAGGGCCAGATACGCAGTATTTT.